This record concerns one T cell receptor (beta chain) sequence. No antigen is known for it. The data were taken from a study of CD8+ T cells in alopecia areata. The treatment here: oral pan-JAK inhibitor, 5-10 mg twice daily. Investigators isolated RNA and reverse transcribed it into cDNA to act as the sequencing template. Measured with immunoSEQ multiplex PCR; TCRdb has only the in-frame clones, and not every one. This table holds about 210,000 clones, roughly two fifths found once. General observations from the study: Tofacitinib yielded significantly lower scalp clonality and fewer expanded CD8+ clones among the top 100.

This CDR3 spans 17 amino acids. The sequence was obtained from a human donor with alopecia areata. This chain connects TRBV1 to TRBJ1-2. TRBV1 constitutes a pseudogene. This specimen consisted of CD4+ T cells sorted from blood, obtained at approximately week 34, from a patient treated with tofacitinib. Written as DNA, the CDR3 is TGCACCAGCAGCCAAGATGTTAGGGCCGCCAACAATGGGGGCTACACCTTC. This encodes CTSSQDVRAANNGGYTF.